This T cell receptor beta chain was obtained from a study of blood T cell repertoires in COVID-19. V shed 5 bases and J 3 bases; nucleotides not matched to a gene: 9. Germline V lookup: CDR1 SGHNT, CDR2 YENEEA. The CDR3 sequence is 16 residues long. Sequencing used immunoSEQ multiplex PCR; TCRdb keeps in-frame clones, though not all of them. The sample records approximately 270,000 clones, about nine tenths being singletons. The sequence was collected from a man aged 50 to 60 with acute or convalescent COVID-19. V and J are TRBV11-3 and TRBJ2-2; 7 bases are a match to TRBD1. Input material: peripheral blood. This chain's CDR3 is CASSPRQGDYTGELFF. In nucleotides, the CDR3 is TGTGCCAGCAGCCCCCGACAGGGCGATTACACCGGGGAGCTGTTTTTT.